Sequencing of this T cell receptor (beta chain) was carried out in a study of blood T cell repertoires in COVID-19. The method was immunoSEQ multiplex PCR; TCRdb's version includes in-frame clones alone and lacks a portion of them. Of 55,000 to 80,000 clones in the sample, approximately 78% were seen once. This receptor was obtained from a human donor in a cohort sampled during active COVID-19. Sample: peripheral blood.

The CDR3 DNA sequence: TGTGCCAGCACACGACTAGCGGCTAACAATGAGCAGTTCTTC. Its translation: CASTRLAANNEQFF. The genes are TRBV18 and TRBJ2-1, with 9 bases aligning to TRBD2. CDR3 length: 14 amino acids. The V and J ends lost 8 bases and 5 bases, in that order; junction bases with no gene match: 7. Germline V gene data show CDR1 as KGHSH and CDR2 as LQKENI. The variable domain in full, with the rest retrieved from reference TRBV18 and TRBJ2-1, is NAGVMQNPRHLVRRRGQEARLRCSPMKGHSHVYWYRQLPEEGLKFMVYLQKENIIDESGMPKERFSAEFPKEGPSILRIQQVVRGDSAAYFCASTRLAANNEQFFGPGTRLTVL.